This T cell receptor (beta chain) was found in a study of CD8 T cells in Susac syndrome. With random hexamers, 0.5 to 1 ug RNA was reverse transcribed. TCRdb re-derived calls from the immunoSEQ multiplex PCR reads in MiXCR, one entry per CDR3 protein. The sample consists of about 290,000 distinct CDR3 sequences, 65% to 90% of them appearing once. Of note for this clonotype: As yet, its antigen is unknown.

Study-level results: The authors acknowledged that their TCR sequencing and HLA analysis involved a relatively small number of individuals.

Germline CDR1 LNHNV, CDR2 YYDKDF (reference sequence). V lost 1 base, J lost 4 bases, and 7 bases stayed unmatched. This CDR3 comprises 16 residues. The V call is TRBV15, the J call TRBJ2-3; TRBD1 matches at 8 bases. Sample: CD8+ T cells from PBMCs. The TCR was taken from a human donor with multiple sclerosis. The chain's CDR3 is CATSRADRDIPDTQYF. In DNA, the CDR3 is TGTGCCACCAGCAGAGCGGACAGGGATATTCCAGATACGCAGTATTTT.